This T cell receptor (beta chain) was recorded in a study of shared clonotypes between healthy human individuals. Study-wide points: Clonotypes not shared had lower generation probabilities than those common to all four donors. Tissue TCR repertoires likely differ from these blood-only repertoires. Estimated richness values were generally larger in naive subsets than in memory subsets.

Investigators divided CD4+ cells into CD45RA+ naive and CD45RA-negative memory subsets. The repertoire was sequenced with immunoSEQ multiplex PCR; TCRdb's copy has only in-frame clones and lacks some. The top ten hold approximately 0.37% of the sample, which has approximately 2.5 million clones, roughly 93% seen once. As for this clone: Its antigen is not known.

Germline values: CDR1 MGHRA, CDR2 YSYEKL. J lost 0 bases, V lost 2 bases, and 13 bases had no gene match. The CDR3 totals 19 residues. The V gene is TRBV4-1, the J gene TRBJ2-1; 7 positions match TRBD2. The sequence was obtained from a man between 18 and 35 years old in good health. Some clones in this sample may be carry-over from other donors' samples. The source material was naive CD4+ T cells from PBMCs. Documented subset: CD45RA+ positively selected. The chain's CDR3 is CASSQNQREFTDSYNEQFF. The DNA for the CDR3 is TGCGCCAGCAGCCAAAACCAGCGGGAATTCACAGACTCCTACAATGAGCAGTTCTTC.